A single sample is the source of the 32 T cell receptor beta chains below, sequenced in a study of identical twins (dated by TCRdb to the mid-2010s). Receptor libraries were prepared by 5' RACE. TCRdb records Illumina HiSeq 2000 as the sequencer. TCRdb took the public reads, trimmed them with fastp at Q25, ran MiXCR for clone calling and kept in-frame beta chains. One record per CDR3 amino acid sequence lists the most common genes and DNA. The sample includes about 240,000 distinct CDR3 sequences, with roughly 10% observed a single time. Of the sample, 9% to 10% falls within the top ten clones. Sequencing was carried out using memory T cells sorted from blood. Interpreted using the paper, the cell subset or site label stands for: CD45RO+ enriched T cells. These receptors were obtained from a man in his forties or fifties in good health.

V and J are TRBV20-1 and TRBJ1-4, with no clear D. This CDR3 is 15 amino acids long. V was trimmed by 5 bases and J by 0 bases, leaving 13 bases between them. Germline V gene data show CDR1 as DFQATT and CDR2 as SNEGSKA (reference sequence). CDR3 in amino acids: CSALPPTATNEKLFF. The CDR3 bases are TGCAGTGCTCTGCCCCCTACCGCAACTAATGAAAAACTGTTTTTT.

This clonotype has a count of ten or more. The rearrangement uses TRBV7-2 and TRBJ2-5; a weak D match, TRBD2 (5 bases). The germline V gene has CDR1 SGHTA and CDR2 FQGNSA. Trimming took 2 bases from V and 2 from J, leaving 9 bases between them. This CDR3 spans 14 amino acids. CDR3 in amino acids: CASSLHSVQETQYF. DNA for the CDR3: TGTGCCAGCAGCTTACATAGCGTACAAGAGACCCAGTACTTC.

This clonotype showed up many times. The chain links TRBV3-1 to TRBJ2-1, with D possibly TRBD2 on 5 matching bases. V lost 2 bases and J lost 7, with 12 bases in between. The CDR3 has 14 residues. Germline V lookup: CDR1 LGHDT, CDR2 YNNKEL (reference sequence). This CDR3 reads CASSQLTGKNEQFF. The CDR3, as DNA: TGTGCCAGCAGCCAACTAACGGGGAAAAATGAGCAGTTCTTC.

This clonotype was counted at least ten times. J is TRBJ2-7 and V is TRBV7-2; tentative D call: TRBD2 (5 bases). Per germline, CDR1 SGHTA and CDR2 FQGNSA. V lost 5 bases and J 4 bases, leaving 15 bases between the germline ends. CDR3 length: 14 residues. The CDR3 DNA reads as TGTGCCAGCAGCGAGCGGAGTCTCAATTACGAGCAGTACTTC. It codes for CASSERSLNYEQYF.

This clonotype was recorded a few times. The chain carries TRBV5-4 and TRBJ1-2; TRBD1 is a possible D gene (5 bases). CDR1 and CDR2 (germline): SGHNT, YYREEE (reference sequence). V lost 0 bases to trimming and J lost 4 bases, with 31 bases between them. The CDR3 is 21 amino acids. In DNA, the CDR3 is TGTGCCAGCAGCTTGGACAGTAAAAGGGGTGTTGTAGCGCTTAGGGGCTATGGCTACACCTTC. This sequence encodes CASSLDSKRGVVALRGYGYTF.

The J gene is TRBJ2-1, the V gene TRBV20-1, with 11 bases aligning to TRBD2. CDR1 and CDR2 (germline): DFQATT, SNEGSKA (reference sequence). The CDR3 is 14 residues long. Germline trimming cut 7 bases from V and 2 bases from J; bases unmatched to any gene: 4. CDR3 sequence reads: CSVQTSGTYNEQFF. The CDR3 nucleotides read TGCAGTGTCCAGACTAGCGGGACCTACAATGAGCAGTTCTTC.

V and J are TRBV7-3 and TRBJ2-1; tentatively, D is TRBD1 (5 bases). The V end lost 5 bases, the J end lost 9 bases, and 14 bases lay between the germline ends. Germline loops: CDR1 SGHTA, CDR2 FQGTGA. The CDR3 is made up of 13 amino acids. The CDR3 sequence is CASSARPGPEQFF. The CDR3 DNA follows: TGTGCCAGCAGCGCGAGACCAGGGCCTGAGCAGTTCTTC.

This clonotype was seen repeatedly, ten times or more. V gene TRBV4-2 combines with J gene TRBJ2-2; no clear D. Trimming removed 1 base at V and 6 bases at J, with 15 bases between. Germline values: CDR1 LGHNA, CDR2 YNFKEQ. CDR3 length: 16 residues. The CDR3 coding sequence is TGTGCCAGCAGCCAAGGGCACAGTCTTAAGTCCGGGGAGCTGTTTTTT. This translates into CASSQGHSLKSGELFF.

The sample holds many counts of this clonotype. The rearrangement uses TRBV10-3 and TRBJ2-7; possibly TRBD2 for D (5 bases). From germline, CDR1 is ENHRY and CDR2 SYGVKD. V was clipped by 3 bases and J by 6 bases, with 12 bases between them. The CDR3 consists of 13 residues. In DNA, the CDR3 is TGTGCCATCAGTGAACCGGGAACGAGCGAGCAGTACTTC. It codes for CAISEPGTSEQYF.

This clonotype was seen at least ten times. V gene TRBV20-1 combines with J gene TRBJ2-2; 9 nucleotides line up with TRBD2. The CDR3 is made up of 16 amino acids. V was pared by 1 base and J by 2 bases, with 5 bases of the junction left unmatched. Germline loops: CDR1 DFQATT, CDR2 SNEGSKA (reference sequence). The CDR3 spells CSARGTAGGNTGELFF. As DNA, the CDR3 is TGCAGTGCTAGAGGCACAGCGGGGGGTAACACCGGGGAGCTGTTTTTT.

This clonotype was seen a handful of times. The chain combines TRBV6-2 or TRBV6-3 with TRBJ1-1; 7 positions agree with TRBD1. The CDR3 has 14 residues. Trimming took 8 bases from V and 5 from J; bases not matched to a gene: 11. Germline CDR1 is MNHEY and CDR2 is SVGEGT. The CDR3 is CASASSGGKTEAFF. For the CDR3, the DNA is TGTGCCAGCGCGTCATCAGGGGGGAAAACTGAAGCTTTCTTT.

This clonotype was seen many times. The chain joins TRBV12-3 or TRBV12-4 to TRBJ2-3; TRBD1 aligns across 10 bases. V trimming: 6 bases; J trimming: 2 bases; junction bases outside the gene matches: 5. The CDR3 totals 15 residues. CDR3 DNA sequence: TGTGCCAGCAGCACGGGACAGGGGAACACAGATACGCAGTATTTT. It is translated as CASSTGQGNTDTQYF.

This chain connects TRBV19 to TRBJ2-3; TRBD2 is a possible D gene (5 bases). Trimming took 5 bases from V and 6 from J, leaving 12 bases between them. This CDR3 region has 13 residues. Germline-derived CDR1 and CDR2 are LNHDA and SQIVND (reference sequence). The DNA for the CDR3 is TGTGCCAGTAGTCCCCGGTCGGGGGATACGCAGTATTTT. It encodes CASSPRSGDTQYF.

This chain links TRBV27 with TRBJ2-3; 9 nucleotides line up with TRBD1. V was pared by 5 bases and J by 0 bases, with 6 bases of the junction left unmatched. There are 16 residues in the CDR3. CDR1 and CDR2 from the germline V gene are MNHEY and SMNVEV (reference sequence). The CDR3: CASSLYRGLSTDTQYF. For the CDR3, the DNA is TGTGCCAGCAGTCTCTACAGGGGGCTTAGCACAGATACGCAGTATTTT.

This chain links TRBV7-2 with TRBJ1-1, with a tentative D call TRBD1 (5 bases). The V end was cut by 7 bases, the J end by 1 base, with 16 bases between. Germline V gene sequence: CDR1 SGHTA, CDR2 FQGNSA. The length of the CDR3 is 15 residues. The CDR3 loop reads CASTQRGSGNTEAFF. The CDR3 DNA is TGTGCCAGCACTCAAAGGGGCTCGGGGAACACTGAAGCTTTCTTT. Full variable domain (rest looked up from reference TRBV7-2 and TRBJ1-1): GAGVSQSPSNKVTEKGKDVELRCDPISGHTALYWYRQSLGQGLEFLIYFQGNSAPDKSGLPSDRFSAERTGGSVSTLTIQRTQQEDSAVYLCASTQRGSGNTEAFFGQGTRLTVV.

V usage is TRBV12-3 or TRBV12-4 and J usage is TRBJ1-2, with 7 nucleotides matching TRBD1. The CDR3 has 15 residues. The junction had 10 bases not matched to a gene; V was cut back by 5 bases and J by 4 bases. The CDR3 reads CASSARRDSLYGYTF. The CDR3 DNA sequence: TGTGCCAGCAGTGCTCGCCGGGACAGTCTCTATGGCTACACCTTC.

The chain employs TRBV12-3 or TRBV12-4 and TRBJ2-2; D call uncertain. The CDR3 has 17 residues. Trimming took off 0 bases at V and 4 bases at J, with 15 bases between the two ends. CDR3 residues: CASSLALVSLSTGELFF. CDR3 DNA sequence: TGTGCCAGCAGTTTAGCGCTGGTTAGCTTAAGCACCGGGGAGCTGTTTTTT.

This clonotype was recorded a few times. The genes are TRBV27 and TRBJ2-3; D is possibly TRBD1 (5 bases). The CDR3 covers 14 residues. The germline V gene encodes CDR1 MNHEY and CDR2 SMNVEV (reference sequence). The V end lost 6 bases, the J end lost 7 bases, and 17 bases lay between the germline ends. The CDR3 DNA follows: TGTGCCAGCAGGCAAGGGGCAGGGCTGAATACGCAGTATTTT. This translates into CASRQGAGLNTQYF.

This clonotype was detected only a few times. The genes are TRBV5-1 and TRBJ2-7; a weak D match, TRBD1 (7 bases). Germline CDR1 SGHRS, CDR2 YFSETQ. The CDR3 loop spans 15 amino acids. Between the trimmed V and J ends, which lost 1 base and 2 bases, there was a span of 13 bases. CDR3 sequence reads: CASSLQAGGTYEQYF. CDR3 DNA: TGCGCCAGCAGCTTGCAGGCAGGGGGGACCTACGAGCAGTACTTC.

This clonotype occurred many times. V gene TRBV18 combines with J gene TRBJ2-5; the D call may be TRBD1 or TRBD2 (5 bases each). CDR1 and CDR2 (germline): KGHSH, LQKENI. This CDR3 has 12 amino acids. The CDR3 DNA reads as TGTACGACCGGGACCAACCAAGAGACCCAGTACTTC. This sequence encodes CTTGTNQETQYF.

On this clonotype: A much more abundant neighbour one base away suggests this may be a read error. The CDR3 sequence: CASNVGADYNEQFF. CDR3 DNA sequence: TGTGCCTCCAACGTCGGAGCTGACTACAATGAGCAGTTCTTC. This chain joins TRBV24-1 and TRBJ2-1; the D is unclear. Germline V gene data show CDR1 as KGHDR and CDR2 as SFDVKD. CDR3 length: 14 residues. V lost 12 bases and J 3 bases, leaving 17 bases between the germline ends.

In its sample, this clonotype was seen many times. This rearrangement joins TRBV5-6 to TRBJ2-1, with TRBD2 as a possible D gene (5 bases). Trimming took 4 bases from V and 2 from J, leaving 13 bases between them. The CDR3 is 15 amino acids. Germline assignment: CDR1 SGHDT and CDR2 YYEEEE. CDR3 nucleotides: TGTGCCAGCAGCAGCGGACCGAGCACCTACAATGAGCAGTTCTTC. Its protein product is CASSSGPSTYNEQFF. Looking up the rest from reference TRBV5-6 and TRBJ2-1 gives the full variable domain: DAGVTQSPTHLIKTRGQQVTLRCSPKSGHDTVSWYQQALGQGPQFIFQYYEEEERQRGNFPDRFSGHQFPNYSSELNVNALLLGDSALYLCASSSGPSTYNEQFFGPGTRLTVL.

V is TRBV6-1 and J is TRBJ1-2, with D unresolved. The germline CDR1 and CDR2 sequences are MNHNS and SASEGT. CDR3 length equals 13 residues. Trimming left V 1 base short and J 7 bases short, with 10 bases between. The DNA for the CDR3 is TGTGCCAGCAGTGAAGTTGCCTCCCTTGGCTACACCTTC. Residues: CASSEVASLGYTF.

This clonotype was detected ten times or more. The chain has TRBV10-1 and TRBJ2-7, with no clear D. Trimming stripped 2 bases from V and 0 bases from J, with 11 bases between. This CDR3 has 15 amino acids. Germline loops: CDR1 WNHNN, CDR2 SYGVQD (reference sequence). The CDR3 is CASSERVGYSYEQYF. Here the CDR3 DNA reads TGCGCCAGCAGTGAGAGGGTCGGATACTCCTACGAGCAGTACTTC.

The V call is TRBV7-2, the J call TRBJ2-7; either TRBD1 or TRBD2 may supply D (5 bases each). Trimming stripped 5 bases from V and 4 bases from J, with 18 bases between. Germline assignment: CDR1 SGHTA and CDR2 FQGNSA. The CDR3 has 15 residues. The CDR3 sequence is CASSRTSGTAYEQYF. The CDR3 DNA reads TGTGCCAGCAGCCGCACCTCCGGGACGGCGTACGAGCAGTACTTC.

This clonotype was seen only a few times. The CDR3 loop is CAISETRTTEAFF. In DNA form, the CDR3 reads TGTGCCATCAGTGAGACAAGGACCACTGAAGCTTTCTTT. V usage is TRBV10-3 and J usage is TRBJ1-1; D unclear. CDR1 ENHRY and CDR2 SYGVKD come from the germline V gene. Trimming took 2 bases from V and 4 from J, leaving 8 bases between them. CDR3 length: 13 residues.

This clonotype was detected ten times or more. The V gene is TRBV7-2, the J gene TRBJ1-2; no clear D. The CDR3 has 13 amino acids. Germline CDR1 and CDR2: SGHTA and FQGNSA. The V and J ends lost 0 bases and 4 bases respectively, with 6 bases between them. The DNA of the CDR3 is TGTGCCAGCAGCTTAGCAGAGGGCTATGGCTACACCTTC. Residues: CASSLAEGYGYTF.

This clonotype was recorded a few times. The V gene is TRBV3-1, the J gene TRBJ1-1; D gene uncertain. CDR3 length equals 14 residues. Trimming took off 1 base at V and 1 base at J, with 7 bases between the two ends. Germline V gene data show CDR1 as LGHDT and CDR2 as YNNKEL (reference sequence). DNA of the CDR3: TGTGCCAGCAGCCAAGCTGGGCAGAACACTGAAGCTTTCTTT. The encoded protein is CASSQAGQNTEAFF.

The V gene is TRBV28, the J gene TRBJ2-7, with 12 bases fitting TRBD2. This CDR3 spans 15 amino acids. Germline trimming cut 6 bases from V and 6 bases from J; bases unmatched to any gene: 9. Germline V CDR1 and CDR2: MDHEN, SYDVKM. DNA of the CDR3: TGTGCCAGCAGCCAGACTAGCGGGAGTTCCCCCGAGCAGTACTTC. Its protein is CASSQTSGSSPEQYF.

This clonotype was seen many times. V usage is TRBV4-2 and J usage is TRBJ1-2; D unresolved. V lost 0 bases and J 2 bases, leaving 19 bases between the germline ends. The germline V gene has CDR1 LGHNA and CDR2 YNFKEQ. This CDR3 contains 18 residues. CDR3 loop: CASSQDRVGFGSNYGYTF. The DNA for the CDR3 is TGTGCCAGCAGCCAAGATCGGGTGGGATTCGGTAGCAACTATGGCTACACCTTC.

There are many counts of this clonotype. This CDR3 is CASGTTYEQYF. CDR3 DNA: TGTGCCTCGGGCACTACCTACGAGCAGTACTTC. This sequence joins TRBV2 and TRBJ2-7; D is undetermined. The CDR3 runs 11 residues. V lost 11 bases and J 2 bases, leaving 10 bases between the germline ends. Germline V gene sequence: CDR1 SNHLY, CDR2 FYNNEI.

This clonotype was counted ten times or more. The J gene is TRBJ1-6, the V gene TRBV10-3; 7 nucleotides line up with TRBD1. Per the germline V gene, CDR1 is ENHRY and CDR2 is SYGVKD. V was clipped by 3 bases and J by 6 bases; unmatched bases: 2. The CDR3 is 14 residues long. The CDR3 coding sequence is TGTGCCATCAGTGAAGGGACAGCTAATTCACCCCTCCACTTT. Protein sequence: CAISEGTANSPLHF.